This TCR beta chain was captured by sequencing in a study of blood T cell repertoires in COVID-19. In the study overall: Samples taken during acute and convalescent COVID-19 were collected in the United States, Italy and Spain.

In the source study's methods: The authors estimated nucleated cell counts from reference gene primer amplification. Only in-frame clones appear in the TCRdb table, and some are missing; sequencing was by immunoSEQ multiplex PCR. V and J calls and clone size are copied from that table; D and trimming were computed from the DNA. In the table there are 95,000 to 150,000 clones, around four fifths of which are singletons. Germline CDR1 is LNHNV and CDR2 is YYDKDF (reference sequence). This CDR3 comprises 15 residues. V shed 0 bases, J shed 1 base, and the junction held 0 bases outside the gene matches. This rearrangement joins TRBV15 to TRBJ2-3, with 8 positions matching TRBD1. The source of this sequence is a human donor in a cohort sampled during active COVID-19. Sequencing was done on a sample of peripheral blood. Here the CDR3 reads CATSREQGGTDTQYF. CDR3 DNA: TGTGCCACCAGCAGAGAACAGGGGGGCACAGATACGCAGTATTTT.